This record concerns one TCR beta chain sequence. Germline V CDR1 and CDR2: MNHEY, SVGAGI. The CDR3 covers 15 residues. Trimming stripped 5 bases from V and 1 base from J, with 12 bases between. Extracted from the samples, RNA was reverse transcribed into cDNA to serve as the sequencing template. Clones were sequenced by immunoSEQ multiplex PCR, and TCRdb holds only the in-frame ones, with some missing. The table includes 250,000 to 350,000 clones, about 60% detected once. The treatment: oral pan-JAK inhibitor, 5-10 mg twice daily. The sample originates from a study of CD8+ T cells in alopecia areata. This receptor was identified in a human donor with alopecia areata. This chain links TRBV6-5 with TRBJ1-5; D is uncertain. This specimen was CD4+ T cells sorted from blood, taken around week 53, from a patient treated with tofacitinib. CDR3 in DNA: TGTGCCAGCAGTAATGAAAAAGGGAGCAATCAGCCCCAGCATTTT. Protein: CASSNEKGSNQPQHF.